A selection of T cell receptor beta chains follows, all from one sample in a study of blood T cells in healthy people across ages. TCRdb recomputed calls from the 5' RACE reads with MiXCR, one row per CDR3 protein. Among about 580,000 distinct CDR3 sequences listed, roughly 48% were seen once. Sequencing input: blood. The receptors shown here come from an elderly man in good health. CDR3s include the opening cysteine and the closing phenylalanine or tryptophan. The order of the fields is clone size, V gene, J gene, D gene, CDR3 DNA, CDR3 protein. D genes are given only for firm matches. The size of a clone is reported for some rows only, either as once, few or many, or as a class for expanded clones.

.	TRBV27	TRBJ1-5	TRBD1	TGTGCCAGCAGTCCCACGGGACAGGGCCAGCATTTT	CASSPTGQGQHF
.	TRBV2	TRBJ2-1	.	TGTGCCAGCAGTGGGGTTCGGGGGACCGTCGGTGAGCAGTTCTTC	CASSGVRGTVGEQFF
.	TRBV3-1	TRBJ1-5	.	TGTGCCAGCAGCCAAGGAGGGGGATATAGCAATCAGCCCCAGCATTTT	CASSQGGGYSNQPQHF
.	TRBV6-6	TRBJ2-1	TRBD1	TGTGCCAGCAGTCACGGACAGGGGGGCTCCTACAATGAGCGGTACTTC	CASSHGQGGSYNERYF
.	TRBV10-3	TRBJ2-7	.	TGTGCCATCAGTGGCAGGGGTGATTCCTACGAGCAGTACTTC	CAISGRGDSYEQYF
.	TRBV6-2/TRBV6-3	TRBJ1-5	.	TGTGCCAGCAGTAAATCGGGACGGAGCAATCAGCCCCAGCATTTT	CASSKSGRSNQPQHF
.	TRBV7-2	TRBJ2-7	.	TGTGCCAGCAGCGCCCGGCGGGGATACTACGAGCAGTACTTC	CASSARRGYYEQYF
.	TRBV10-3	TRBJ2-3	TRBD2	TGTGCCATCAGTGAGTACGCCAGCGGGAGGGTTTCAGATACGCAGTATTTT	CAISEYASGRVSDTQYF
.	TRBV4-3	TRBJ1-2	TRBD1	TGCGCCAGCAGCCAATCGGTTTCGACAGGGGGCTATGGCTACACCTTC	CASSQSVSTGGYGYTF
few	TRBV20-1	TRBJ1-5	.	TGCAGTGCTAGAGTTCAGGGCGGCAATCAGCCCCAGCATTTT	CSARVQGGNQPQHF
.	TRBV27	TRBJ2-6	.	TGTGCCAGCAGTTTACGGGGACCTCCGGCTGGGGCCAACGTCCTGACTTTC	CASSLRGPPAGANVLTF
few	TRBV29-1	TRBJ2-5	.	TGCAGCGTTGTACCGGCAGGGCGATGGGAGACCCAGTACTTC	CSVVPAGRWETQYF
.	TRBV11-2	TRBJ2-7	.	TGTGCCAGCAGCTCCTTAACTAGCTTCTACGAGCAGTACTTC	CASSSLTSFYEQYF
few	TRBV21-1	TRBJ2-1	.	TGTGCCAGCAGCAAAGGAGAAGCCAGGGCGTTATGGGATGAGCAGTTCTTC	CASSKGEARALWDEQFF
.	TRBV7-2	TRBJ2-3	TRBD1	TGTGCCAGCAGCTACGGGACAGGTCCCACAGATACGCAGTATTTT	CASSYGTGPTDTQYF
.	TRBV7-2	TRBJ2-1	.	TGTGCCAGCAGCTTGGACAGGAGGGCTGAGCAGTTCTTC	CASSLDRRAEQFF
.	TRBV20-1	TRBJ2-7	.	TGCAGTGCTAGCGCGAACAGCATACCCTACGAGCAGTACTTC	CSASANSIPYEQYF
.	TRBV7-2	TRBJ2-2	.	TGTGCCAGCAGCTTAGAGAGGTCCGGGGAGCTGTTTTTT	CASSLERSGELFF
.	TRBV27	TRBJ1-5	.	TGTGCCAGCAGAAAAGGGGACCAGCCCCAGCATTTT	CASRKGDQPQHF
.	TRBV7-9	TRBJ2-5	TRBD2	TGTACCAGCAGCTCGGGACTAGCGGGAGAAGTGGAGACCCAGTACTTC	CTSSSGLAGEVETQYF
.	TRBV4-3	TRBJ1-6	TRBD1	TGCGCCAGCAGCCAAGATCGGCGTGGGACAGTCAATTCACCCCTCCACTTT	CASSQDRRGTVNSPLHF
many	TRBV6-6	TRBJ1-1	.	TGTGCCAGCAGCCCAGGGCAGGGGAGCACTGAAGCTTTCTTT	CASSPGQGSTEAFF
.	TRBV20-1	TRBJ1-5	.	TGCAGTGCTATGTTGCAGGAGACTCCCAATCAGCCCCAGCATTTT	CSAMLQETPNQPQHF
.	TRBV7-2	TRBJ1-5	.	TGTGCCAGCAGCTTCGGGGTTAATCAGCCCCAGCATTTT	CASSFGVNQPQHF
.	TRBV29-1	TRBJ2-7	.	TGCAGCGTTGAAGATCATACGGGGTACGAGCAGTACTTC	CSVEDHTGYEQYF
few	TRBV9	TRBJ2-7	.	TGTGCCAGCAGCGTAGAACTAGTCCCCTACGAGCAGTACTTC	CASSVELVPYEQYF
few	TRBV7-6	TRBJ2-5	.	TGTGCCAGCAGCTTTGAAAGTCGGGGAGAGACCCAGTACTTC	CASSFESRGETQYF
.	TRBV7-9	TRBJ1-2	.	TGTGCCAGCAGCCGCGGGGGGGCCTCCTATGGCTACACCTTC	CASSRGGASYGYTF
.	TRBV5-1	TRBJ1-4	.	TGCGCCAGCAGCTCACAGGACAGCTTCGGCGAAAAACTGTTTTTT	CASSSQDSFGEKLFF
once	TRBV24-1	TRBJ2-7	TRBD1	TGTGCCACCAGTGATCGCCCGGACAGGGCCTACAATGAGCAGTACTTC	CATSDRPDRAYNEQYF
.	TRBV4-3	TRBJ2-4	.	TGCGCCAGCAGCCAAGATATAATAGGGACAGCCAAAAACATTCAGTACTTC	CASSQDIIGTAKNIQYF
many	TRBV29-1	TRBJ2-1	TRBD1	TGCAGCGCACCGGGACAGGTCTACAATGAGCAGTTCTTC	CSAPGQVYNEQFF
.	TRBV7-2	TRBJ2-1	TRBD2	TGTGCCAGCATCCCCCGGGGGGGCCCTTACAATGAGCAGTTCTTC	CASIPRGGPYNEQFF
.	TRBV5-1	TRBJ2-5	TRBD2	TGCGCCAGCAGCTTGGGGGCAGCGGGAACGGAGACCCAGTACTTC	CASSLGAAGTETQYF
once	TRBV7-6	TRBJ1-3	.	TGTGCCAGCAGCTTAGAACCCGCGGGCCAGGGTCCTGGAAACACCATATATTTT	CASSLEPAGQGPGNTIYF
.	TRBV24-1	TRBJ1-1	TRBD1	TGTGCCACCAGTGATCCTCGGACAGGGGACACTGAAGCTTTCTTT	CATSDPRTGDTEAFF
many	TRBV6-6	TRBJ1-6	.	TGTGCCAGCTTCCGGGACGAAAATTCACCCCTCCACTTT	CASFRDENSPLHF
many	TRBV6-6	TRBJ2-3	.	TGTGCCAGCAAAACGGCCACAGATACGCAGTATTTT	CASKTATDTQYF